What follows are 10 T cell receptor beta chains derived from one specimen sequenced in a study of blood T cell repertoires in COVID-19. The repertoire was sequenced with immunoSEQ multiplex PCR; TCRdb's copy has only in-frame clones and lacks some. The table has roughly 81,000 clones, over 80% seen once. Sequences were obtained from peripheral blood. These TCRs come from a woman between 65 and 79 years old with acute or convalescent COVID-19.

This clone appeared once. The rearrangement joins TRBV27 to TRBJ2-7, with 8 nucleotides matching TRBD1. V gave up 6 bases and J gave up 5 bases; unmatched junction bases: 6. The CDR3 contains 13 residues. Germline V CDR1 and CDR2: MNHEY, SMNVEV (reference sequence). The CDR3 region is CASSDRGLDEQYF. For the CDR3, the DNA is TGTGCCAGCAGCGACAGGGGATTGGACGAGCAGTACTTC.

This clone has only one observation. V is TRBV5-6 and J is TRBJ1-3; TRBD1 matches at 8 bases. CDR1 is SGHDT and CDR2 is YYEEEE in the germline V gene. This CDR3 contains 16 residues. After removal of 3 bases from V and 0 bases from J, the junction contained 5 bases not matched to a gene. The CDR3 spells CASSSRTGSSGNTIYF. In DNA, the CDR3 is TGTGCCAGCAGCTCCCGGACAGGGAGCTCTGGAAACACCATATATTTT.

The chain joins TRBV28 to TRBJ1-5, with 10 bases matching TRBD1. The CDR3 is 15 amino acids. Germline V CDR1 and CDR2: MDHEN, SYDVKM. V gave up 5 bases and J gave up 6 bases; unmatched junction bases: 7. DNA of the CDR3: TGTGCCAGCAGTGACTCAGGGACAGGGGTTCAGCCCCAGCATTTT. Its translation is CASSDSGTGVQPQHF.

This clone has only one observation. CDR3 sequence (DNA): TGTGCCAGCAGCCGACTAGCGGGACGTAATGAGCAGTTCTTC. Its protein is CASSRLAGRNEQFF. This chain links TRBV6-5 with TRBJ2-1, with 11 positions matching TRBD2. Germline loops: CDR1 MNHEY, CDR2 SVGAGI. CDR3 length: 14 residues. V trimming: 6 bases; J trimming: 7 bases; junction bases outside the gene matches: 5.

The chain employs TRBV9 and TRBJ2-3; D not resolved. CDR1 and CDR2 from the germline V gene are SGDLS and YYNGEE. V was pared by 7 bases and J by 3 bases, with 15 bases between. The CDR3 runs to 14 residues. The CDR3 coding sequence is TGTGCCAGCGCCCGATCCGCAGCGACAGATACGCAGTATTTT. This gives the protein CASARSAATDTQYF. Filled out from reference TRBV9 and TRBJ2-3, the complete variable domain reads DSGVTQTPKHLITATGQRVTLRCSPRSGDLSVYWYQQSLDQGLQFLIQYYNGEERAKGNILERFSAQQFPDLHSELNLSSLELGDSALYFCASARSAATDTQYFGPGTRLTVL.

This clone is a singleton in its sample. The chain uses TRBV7-2 and TRBJ2-3; D might be TRBD2 (6 bases). In germline, CDR1 is SGHTA, CDR2 FQGNSA. V was trimmed by 5 bases and J by 8 bases, leaving 17 bases between them. The CDR3 has 14 amino acids. The CDR3 reads CASSPGLSSGTQYF. For the CDR3, the DNA is TGTGCCAGCAGCCCCGGACTATCTTCGGGTACGCAGTATTTT. Supplemented by reference TRBV7-2 and TRBJ2-3, the full variable domain reads GAGVSQSPSNKVTEKGKDVELRCDPISGHTALYWYRQSLGQGLEFLIYFQGNSAPDKSGLPSDRFSAERTGGSVSTLTIQRTQQEDSAVYLCASSPGLSSGTQYFGPGTRLTVL.

The chain is built from TRBV2 and TRBJ1-1; TRBD1 matches at 7 bases. In germline, CDR1 is SNHLY, CDR2 FYNNEI. The CDR3 is 13 residues long. V lost 6 bases to trimming and J lost 1 base; unmatched junction nucleotides: 2. As DNA, the CDR3 is TGTGCCAGCAGGGGGGACAGGAACACTGAAGCTTTCTTT. Amino acid sequence: CASRGDRNTEAFF.

The V gene is TRBV10-1, the J gene TRBJ2-3, with 10 bases lining up with TRBD2. This CDR3 has 12 amino acids. The junction had 4 bases not matched to a gene; V was cut back by 5 bases and J by 11 bases. The germline V gene encodes CDR1 WNHNN and CDR2 SYGVQD (reference sequence). This chain's CDR3 is CASSLSGGMQYF. The DNA of the CDR3 is TGCGCCAGCAGTCTTAGCGGGGGGATGCAGTATTTT.

The chain couples TRBV3-1 (or the pseudogene TRBV3-2) to TRBJ1-1; the D gene is possibly TRBD1 (5 bases). Germline assignment: CDR1 LGHDT and CDR2 YNNKEL (reference sequence). The CDR3 is made up of 15 amino acids. V was pared by 4 bases and J by 3 bases, with 15 bases between. The CDR3 nucleotides are TGTGCCAGCAGCCCGGGTCCCAGGGCACACACTGAAGCTTTCTTT. This sequence encodes CASSPGPRAHTEAFF.

The rearrangement joins TRBV18 to TRBJ1-5, with D uncertain. CDR3 length: 13 residues. V shed 10 bases and J shed 3 bases, with 13 bases lying between them. CDR1 and CDR2 from the germline V gene are KGHSH and LQKENI. The CDR3, as DNA: TGTGCCACCCTCGAGGAGAACAATCAGCCCCAGCATTTT. Translated: CATLEENNQPQHF.